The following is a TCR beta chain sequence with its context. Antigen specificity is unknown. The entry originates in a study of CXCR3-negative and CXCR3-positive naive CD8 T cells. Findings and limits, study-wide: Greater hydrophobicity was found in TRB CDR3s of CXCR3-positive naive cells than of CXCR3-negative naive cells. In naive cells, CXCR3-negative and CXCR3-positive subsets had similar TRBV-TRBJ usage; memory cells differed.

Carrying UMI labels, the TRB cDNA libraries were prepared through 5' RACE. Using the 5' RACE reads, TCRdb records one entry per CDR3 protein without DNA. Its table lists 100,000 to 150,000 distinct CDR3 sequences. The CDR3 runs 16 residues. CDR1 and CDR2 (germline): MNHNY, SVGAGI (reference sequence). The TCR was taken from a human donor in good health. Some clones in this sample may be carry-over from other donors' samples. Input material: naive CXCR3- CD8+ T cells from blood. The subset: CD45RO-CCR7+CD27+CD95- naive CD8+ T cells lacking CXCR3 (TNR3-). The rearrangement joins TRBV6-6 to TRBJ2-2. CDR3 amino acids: CASSSDDKTNTGELFF.